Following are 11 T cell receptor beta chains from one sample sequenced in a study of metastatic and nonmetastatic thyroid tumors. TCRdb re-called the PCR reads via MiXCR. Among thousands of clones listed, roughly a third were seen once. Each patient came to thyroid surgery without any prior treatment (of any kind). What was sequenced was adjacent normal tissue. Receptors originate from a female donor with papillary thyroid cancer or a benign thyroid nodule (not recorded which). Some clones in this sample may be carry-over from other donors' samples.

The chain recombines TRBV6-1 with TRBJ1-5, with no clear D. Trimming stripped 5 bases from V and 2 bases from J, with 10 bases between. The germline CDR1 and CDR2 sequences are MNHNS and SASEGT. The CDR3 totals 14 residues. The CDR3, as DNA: TGTGCCAGCAGTTCGGGATTTGGCAATCAGCCCCAGCATTTT. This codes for CASSSGFGNQPQHF.

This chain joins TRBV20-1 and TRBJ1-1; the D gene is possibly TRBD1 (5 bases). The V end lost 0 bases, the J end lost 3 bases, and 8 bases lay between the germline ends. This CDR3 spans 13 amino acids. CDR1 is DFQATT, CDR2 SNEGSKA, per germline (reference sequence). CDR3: CSARETVDTEAFF. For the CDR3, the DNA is TGCAGTGCTAGAGAGACAGTAGACACTGAAGCTTTCTTT.

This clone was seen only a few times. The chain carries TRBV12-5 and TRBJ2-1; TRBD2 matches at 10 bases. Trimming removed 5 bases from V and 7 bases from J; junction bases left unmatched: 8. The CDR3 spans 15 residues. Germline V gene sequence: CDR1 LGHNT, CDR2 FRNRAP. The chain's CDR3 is CASGTGLARGNEQFF. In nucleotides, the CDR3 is TGTGCTAGTGGTACGGGACTAGCGAGAGGTAATGAGCAGTTCTTC.

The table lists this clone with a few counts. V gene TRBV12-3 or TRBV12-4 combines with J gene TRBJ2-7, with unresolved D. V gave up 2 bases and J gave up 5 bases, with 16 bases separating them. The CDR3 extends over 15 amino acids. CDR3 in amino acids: CASSLKPSLIDEQYF. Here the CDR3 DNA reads TGTGCCAGCAGTTTAAAACCGTCGCTAATCGACGAGCAGTACTTC.

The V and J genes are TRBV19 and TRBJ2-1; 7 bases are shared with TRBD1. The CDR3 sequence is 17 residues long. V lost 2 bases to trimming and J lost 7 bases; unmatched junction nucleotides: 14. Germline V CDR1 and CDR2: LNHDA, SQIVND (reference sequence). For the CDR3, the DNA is TGTGCCAGTAGTATACCCTCCCGACAGGGCCGGGGTAATGAGCAGTTCTTC. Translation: CASSIPSRQGRGNEQFF.

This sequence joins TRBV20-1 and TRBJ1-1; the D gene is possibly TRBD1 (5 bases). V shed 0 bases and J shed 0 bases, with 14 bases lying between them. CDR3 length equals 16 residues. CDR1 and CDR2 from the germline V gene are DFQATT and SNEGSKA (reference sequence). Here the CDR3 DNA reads TGCAGTGCTAGAGATCTGAGGGGTGCCATGAACACTGAAGCTTTCTTT. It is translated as CSARDLRGAMNTEAFF.

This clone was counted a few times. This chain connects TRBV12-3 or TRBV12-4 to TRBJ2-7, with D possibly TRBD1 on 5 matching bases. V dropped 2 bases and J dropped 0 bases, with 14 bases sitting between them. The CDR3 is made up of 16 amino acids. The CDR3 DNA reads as TGTGCCAGCAGTTTATTTAGGGGCAGGAGCTCCTACGAGCAGTACTTC. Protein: CASSLFRGRSSYEQYF.

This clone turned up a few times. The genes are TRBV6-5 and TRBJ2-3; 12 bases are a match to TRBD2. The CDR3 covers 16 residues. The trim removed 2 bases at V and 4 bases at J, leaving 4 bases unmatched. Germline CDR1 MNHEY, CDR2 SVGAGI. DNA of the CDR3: TGTGCCAGCAGTTACAGGGCTAGCGGGAGGGCAGATACGCAGTATTTT. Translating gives CASSYRASGRADTQYF.

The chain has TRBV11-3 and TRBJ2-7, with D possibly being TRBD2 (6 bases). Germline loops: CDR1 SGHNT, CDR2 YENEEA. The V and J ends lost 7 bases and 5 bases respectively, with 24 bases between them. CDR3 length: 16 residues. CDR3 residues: CASTSYGRRDWDEQYF. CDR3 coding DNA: TGTGCCAGCACCAGTTACGGAAGGAGGGATTGGGACGAGCAGTACTTC.

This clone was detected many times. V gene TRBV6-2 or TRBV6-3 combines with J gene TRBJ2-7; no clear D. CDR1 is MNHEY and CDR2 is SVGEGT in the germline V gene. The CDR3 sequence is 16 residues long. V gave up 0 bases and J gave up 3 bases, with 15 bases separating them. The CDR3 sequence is CASSYSMVSGDYEQYF. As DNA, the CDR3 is TGTGCCAGCAGTTACTCGATGGTCTCGGGTGACTACGAGCAGTACTTC.

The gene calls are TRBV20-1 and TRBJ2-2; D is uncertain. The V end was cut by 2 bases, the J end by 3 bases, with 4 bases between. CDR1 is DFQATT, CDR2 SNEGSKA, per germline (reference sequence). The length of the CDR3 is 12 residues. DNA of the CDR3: TGCAGTGCTAGACCCGACACCGGGGAGCTGTTTTTT. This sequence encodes CSARPDTGELFF.